Included here is one TCR beta chain sequence, with context. The antigen is not known. This sample was taken from a study of response to subunit inactivated influenza vaccine. General study findings and limits: Every seasonal influenza vaccination brings in few new T cells, the authors suggested.

Each CDR3 protein gets one entry after TCRdb re-called the RT-PCR reads with MiXCR. Among about 520,000 distinct CDR3 sequences listed, 25% were seen once. The TCR originated in a man aged 50 to 59 who received an inactivated influenza vaccine. The sequencing here drew on CD4+ T cells sorted from PBMCs, taken roughly 5 days after vaccination.

CDR3 bases: TGTGCCAGCAGCTATAGGGGGTTGACCTACGAGCAGTACTTC. Translation gives CASSYRGLTYEQYF. The rearrangement uses TRBV5-6 and TRBJ2-7, with a tentative D call TRBD1 (6 bases). CDR1 and CDR2 from the germline V gene are SGHDT and YYEEEE. The V end lost 3 bases, the J end lost 2 bases, and 12 bases lay between the germline ends. This CDR3 comprises 14 residues. The full variable domain, rest sourced from reference TRBV5-6 and TRBJ2-7, is DAGVTQSPTHLIKTRGQQVTLRCSPKSGHDTVSWYQQALGQGPQFIFQYYEEEERQRGNFPDRFSGHQFPNYSSELNVNALLLGDSALYLCASSYRGLTYEQYFGPGTRLTVT.